The 3 T cell receptor beta chains below all came from one sample that was sequenced in a study of cytomegalovirus exposure and HLA in healthy donors. The PCR had 60 Vbeta and 13 Jbeta primers. TCRdb's table, derived via immunoSEQ multiplex PCR, lists solely in-frame clones and lacks some. The repertoire includes about 160,000 clones, 65% to 85% of them detected once, and approximately 7% sits in the top ten. Material: PBMCs. The receptor set was obtained from a woman aged 25 to 39 in good health and CMV-seropositive.

The chain is built from TRBV11-2 and TRBJ1-2; D may be TRBD1 (5 bases). CDR3 length equals 15 residues. V shed 1 base and J shed 2 bases, with 11 bases lying between them. Germline assignment: CDR1 SGHAT and CDR2 FQNNGV. CDR3 sequence reads: CASSLAGAGNYGYTF. DNA for the CDR3: TGTGCCAGCAGCTTAGCCGGGGCGGGGAACTATGGCTACACCTTC.

The chain combines TRBV25-1 with TRBJ1-4; D not resolved. This CDR3 region has 14 residues. CDR1 is MGHDK, CDR2 SYGVNS, per germline. V lost 3 bases and J lost 7, with 12 bases in between. CDR3 DNA: TGTGCCAGCAGTGATAGGTCTAGTGGTGAAAAACTGTTTTTT. Translation: CASSDRSSGEKLFF.

The gene calls are TRBV6-5 and TRBJ1-2; 11 bases line up with TRBD1. Germline CDR1 and CDR2: MNHEY and SVGAGI. J was trimmed by 3 bases and V by 4 bases; bases with no gene match: 7. This CDR3 contains 16 residues. The CDR3 bases are TGTGCCAGCAGTTGGGGACAGGGGGTAGGATACTATGGCTACACCTTC. Translation: CASSWGQGVGYYGYTF.